The 26 T cell receptor beta chains below come from one sample, sequenced in a study of T cells expressing NK-cell markers (dated by TCRdb to 2020 to 2021). Libraries were made using 5' RACE. Reads for this sample came from an Illumina HiSeq 2000. The reads, reprocessed by TCRdb, yield one row per CDR3 protein sequence and no DNA. The sample's table covers about 460,000 distinct CDR3 sequences. The top ten clones comprise over 1.3% of the sample. Specimen: blood T cells: a sorted CD56 or NKG2C T cell subset, CD4+ or CD8+ T cells, or bulk PBMC T cells (not recorded which). The receptor source for this set is a woman aged 45-60 years in good health. Donor details come from another sample of the same person, matched by shared clones.

CDR3 protein: CASSPDRGEEQFF. The chain joins TRBV7-8 to TRBJ2-1; absent DNA, TCRdb's TRBD2 call cannot be checked. Germline V lookup: CDR1 SGHVS, CDR2 FQNEAQ. The CDR3 extends over 13 amino acids.

The V call is TRBV12-3 or TRBV12-4, the J call TRBJ1-5; TCRdb outputs TRBD1, but without DNA this stays unchecked. The CDR3 contains 14 residues. The CDR3 is CASKGSYSNQPQHF.

J is TRBJ2-2 and V is TRBV7-9. The CDR3 runs to 15 residues. Per germline, CDR1 SEHNR and CDR2 FQNEAQ (reference sequence). The CDR3 sequence is CASSPSGISTGELFF.

The rearrangement uses TRBV3-1 and TRBJ1-4. CDR1 and CDR2 from the germline V gene are LGHDT and YNNKEL (reference sequence). The CDR3 has 15 residues. The CDR3 loop is CASSMNSNPNEKLFF.

The chain combines TRBV11-2 with TRBJ2-3; TCRdb calls TRBD1, which cannot be checked without DNA. CDR3 length: 15 residues. Germline assignment: CDR1 SGHAT and CDR2 FQNNGV. The CDR3 reads CASSPRQGERDTQYF.

V and J are TRBV29-1 and TRBJ1-1. The germline V gene has CDR1 SQVTM and CDR2 ANQGSEA. CDR3 length equals 13 residues. The CDR3 protein is CSVEKAGNTEAFF.

J is TRBJ2-1 and V is TRBV5-1; the D call from TCRdb, TRBD2, cannot be confirmed without DNA. CDR1 SGHRS and CDR2 YFSETQ come from the germline V gene. The length of the CDR3 is 15 residues. CDR3 amino acids: CASSPTSDPLNEQFF.

This sequence joins TRBV18 and TRBJ2-4. The CDR3 spans 14 residues. Germline V CDR1 and CDR2: KGHSH, LQKENI. CDR3 sequence reads: CASSHGVAKNIQYF.

The chain couples TRBV6-5 to TRBJ2-1; TCRdb's D call of TRBD2 is untestable without DNA. There are 15 residues in the CDR3. Germline CDR1 reads MNHEY; CDR2 reads SVGAGI. The CDR3 is CASSYFSTSGSEQFF.

The CDR3 here is CASSQDPPGRRTDTQYF. V and J are TRBV4-1 and TRBJ2-3; TCRdb reports TRBD1, a call that lacks DNA to check it against. Germline CDR1 is MGHRA and CDR2 is YSYEKL. The CDR3 runs 17 residues.

The rearrangement joins TRBV25-1 to TRBJ1-2; TCRdb proposes TRBD1, but this gene call is untestable without DNA. Germline V lookup: CDR1 MGHDK, CDR2 SYGVNS. This CDR3 has 15 residues. This CDR3 is CASSALTGVSYGYTF.

V is TRBV11-2 and J is TRBJ2-5. Germline V CDR1 and CDR2: SGHAT, FQNNGV. The CDR3 contains 11 residues. CDR3: CASSNMETQYF.

The chain recombines TRBV6-1 with TRBJ1-5; the D call from TCRdb, TRBD1, cannot be confirmed without DNA. The CDR3 contains 14 residues. Germline values: CDR1 MNHNS, CDR2 SASEGT. The CDR3 is CASSDKGAGQPQHF.

This CDR3 is CASSFFDRETQETQYF. This chain uses TRBV5-1 with TRBJ2-5; absent DNA, TCRdb's TRBD1 call cannot be checked. This CDR3 region has 16 residues. The germline gives CDR1 SGHRS, CDR2 YFSETQ.

V and J are TRBV2 and TRBJ1-2; there is no DNA to check the TCRdb D call of TRBD1. The germline V gene encodes CDR1 SNHLY and CDR2 FYNNEI. The CDR3 loop spans 12 amino acids. CDR3 region: CASSGPGKGYTF. The variable domain in full, with the rest retrieved from reference TRBV2 and TRBJ1-2, is EPEVTQTPSHQVTQMGQEVILRCVPISNHLYFYWYRQILGQKVEFLVSFYNNEISEKSEIFDDQFSVERPDGSNFTLKIRSTKLEDSAMYFCASSGPGKGYTFGSGTRLTVV.

This chain joins TRBV3-1 and TRBJ2-1; no DNA is available, so the TRBD1 call from TCRdb remains unchecked. The CDR3 contains 16 residues. The germline CDR1 and CDR2 sequences are LGHDT and YNNKEL (reference sequence). This chain's CDR3 is CASSPGQPPNLGEQFF.

The rearrangement links TRBV6-5 to TRBJ1-2. Germline CDR1 MNHEY, CDR2 SVGAGI. The CDR3 has 13 residues. The CDR3 reads CATGEGFDYGYTF.

The rearrangement links TRBV9 to TRBJ2-1; the D call from TCRdb, TRBD2, cannot be confirmed without DNA. This CDR3 is built from 19 residues. Per the germline V gene, CDR1 is SGDLS and CDR2 is YYNGEE. The CDR3 reads CASSVVRTSGSNIDNEQFF.

J is TRBJ2-3 and V is TRBV29-1. Germline CDR1 SQVTM, CDR2 ANQGSEA. This CDR3 is 14 amino acids long. The chain's CDR3 is CSVEILGPADTQYF.

The chain links TRBV6-6 to TRBJ2-7; TCRdb's D call of TRBD2 is untestable without DNA. In germline, CDR1 is MNHNY, CDR2 SVGAGI (reference sequence). CDR3 length: 17 residues. The CDR3 sequence is CASSSPVGTSGSYEQYF.

The J gene is TRBJ2-1, the V gene TRBV6-5; the TRBD1 assignment by TCRdb is unverifiable without DNA. Germline CDR1 MNHEY, CDR2 SVGAGI. The CDR3 covers 14 residues. The CDR3 reads CASSYAPSYNEQFF.

CDR3 sequence: CSVEVMGQGNQPQHF. The chain recombines TRBV29-1 with TRBJ1-5; the TRBD1 assignment by TCRdb is unverifiable without DNA. The CDR3 sequence is 15 residues long. Germline CDR1 and CDR2: SQVTM and ANQGSEA.

The chain carries TRBV12-3 or TRBV12-4 and TRBJ1-1; the TCRdb D gene call, TRBD1, has no DNA to confirm it. The CDR3 totals 16 residues. The CDR3 sequence is CASSLDQDRGSTEAFF.

The chain has TRBV20-1 and TRBJ2-1; no DNA is available, so the TRBD2 call from TCRdb remains unchecked. Looked up from germline, CDR1 is DFQATT and CDR2 is SNEGSKA (reference sequence). The CDR3 has 14 residues. The CDR3 here is CSAGVTSGRGVQFF.

The chain combines TRBV20-1 with TRBJ1-1; TCRdb's D gene call, TRBD1, goes unchecked for lack of DNA. Germline CDR1 reads DFQATT; CDR2 reads SNEGSKA (reference sequence). This CDR3 region has 14 residues. CDR3 loop: CSARDVARVAEAFF.

The genes are TRBV6-1 and TRBJ2-6; TCRdb's D gene call, TRBD2, goes unchecked for lack of DNA. This CDR3 region has 14 residues. Per germline, CDR1 MNHNS and CDR2 SASEGT. The CDR3 region is CASIRFSGANVLTF.